Here is one T cell receptor (beta chain) with its context. The record originates from a study of blood T cell repertoires in COVID-19. Study-level information: Samples representing acute and convalescent COVID-19 were sourced from the United States, Italy and Spain. Sample material is recorded as cDNA or gDNA derived from T cells, B-cell-depleted T cells, or PBMCs.

The CDR3 spans 15 residues. In germline, CDR1 is GTSNPN, CDR2 SVGIG (reference sequence). V gave up 0 bases and J gave up 0 bases, with 10 bases separating them. Sequencing was performed with immunoSEQ multiplex PCR; in TCRdb, only in-frame clones are kept and a portion is missing. In the table there are 150,000 to 200,000 clones, roughly 87% of which are singletons. The chain carries TRBV30 and TRBJ2-3, with a possible D match to TRBD2 (5 bases). The receptor comes from a woman in her 70s with acute or convalescent COVID-19. The sequenced sample consisted of peripheral blood. The CDR3 sequence: CAWSVGLASTDTQYF. The CDR3 nucleotides are TGTGCCTGGAGTGTAGGGCTAGCAAGCACAGATACGCAGTATTTT. Drawing the rest from reference TRBV30 and TRBJ2-3, the complete variable domain is SQTIHQWPATLVQPVGSPLSLECTVEGTSNPNLYWYRQAAGRGLQLLFYSVGIGQISSEVPQNLSASRPQDRQFILSSKKLLLSDSGFYLCAWSVGLASTDTQYFGPGTRLTVL.